This TCR beta chain came from a study of T cells in Graves' hyperthyroidism and ophthalmopathy. This clonotype was counted a few times. Thyroid ultrasound and orbital computed tomography, with clinical symptoms and serum thyroxine and TRAb, informed diagnoses. Regions amplified from RNA transcripts were the TCR beta CDR3 regions. The primer set for the first-round RT-PCR of the TCR CDR3 was HTBI. A single record per CDR3 protein comes from TCRdb applying MiXCR to the multiplex PCR reads. The sample yields approximately 700,000 distinct CDR3 sequences, nearly 45% seen once. With 5 bases clipped from V and 2 bases from J, the junction kept 15 bases outside the gene matches. CDR3 size: 18 residues. The germline V gene has CDR1 SNHLY and CDR2 FYNNEI.

J is TRBJ1-5 and V is TRBV2, with TRBD1 matching 7 bases. Sequenced sample: peripheral blood or thyroid tissue (not recorded which). The clonotype originates from an adult man with Graves' disease, either hyperthyroidism or ophthalmopathy (not recorded which). As DNA, the CDR3 is TGTGCCAGCAGTTCCGAGCCGCCGACAGGGACGGGCAATCAGCCCCAGCATTTT. Translating gives CASSSEPPTGTGNQPQHF.